The 18 T cell receptor beta chains given below trace back to one sample, sequenced in a study of response to subunit inactivated influenza vaccine. Each CDR3 protein gets one entry after TCRdb re-called the RT-PCR reads with MiXCR. The repertoire has 590,000 or so distinct CDR3 sequences, 13% to 15% of them found once; the top ten carry roughly 7.6%. Sequencing used PBMCs from blood, obtained roughly 2 weeks before vaccination. These receptors all stem from a man aged 50 to 60 who received an inactivated influenza vaccine.

The rearrangement joins TRBV20-1 to TRBJ1-1; D is unresolved. Germline-derived CDR1 and CDR2 are DFQATT and SNEGSKA (reference sequence). Trimming stripped 6 bases from V and 4 bases from J, with 21 bases between. This CDR3 region has 15 residues. In DNA, the CDR3 is TGCAGTGCCCGACGATTGATGGGCAGTACCACTGAAGCTTTCTTT. Translation gives CSARRLMGSTTEAFF.

The chain employs TRBV12-3 or TRBV12-4 and TRBJ2-7, with D unclear. This CDR3 contains 13 residues. The V end was cut by 5 bases, the J end by 6 bases, with 14 bases between. The CDR3 loop is CASSHYRSGEQYF. In DNA, the CDR3 is TGTGCCAGCAGTCATTACAGATCCGGCGAGCAGTACTTC.

This clonotype was detected only a few times. The V and J genes are TRBV4-1 and TRBJ1-2; D gene ambiguous. V lost 0 bases and J 2 bases, leaving 7 bases between the germline ends. Germline assignment: CDR1 MGHRA and CDR2 YSYEKL. The CDR3 has 14 residues. This CDR3 reads CASSQEAQNYGYTF. For the CDR3, the DNA is TGCGCCAGCAGCCAAGAAGCCCAGAACTATGGCTACACCTTC.

The DNA of the CDR3 is TGTGCCAGCAGCTCCTCAGGGGGAGGAGGCCCAGATACGCAGTATTTT. It codes for CASSSSGGGGPDTQYF. V usage is TRBV9 and J usage is TRBJ2-3; tentatively, D is TRBD1 (7 bases). Germline CDR1 reads SGDLS; CDR2 reads YYNGEE. Trimming removed 4 bases from V and 4 bases from J, with 19 bases in between. This CDR3 is built from 16 residues.

This clonotype was counted at least ten times. The chain employs TRBV9 and TRBJ2-2; D unresolved. V dropped 1 base and J dropped 6 bases, with 7 bases sitting between them. Germline V gene data show CDR1 as SGDLS and CDR2 as YYNGEE. The CDR3 is 13 amino acids. Written as DNA, the CDR3 is TGTGCCAGCAGCGTAACTGGTCCCGGGGAGCTGTTTTTT. It encodes CASSVTGPGELFF.

The chain employs TRBV28 and TRBJ1-4; 8 nucleotides line up with TRBD1. The CDR3 contains 16 residues. Germline trimming cut 3 bases from V and 8 bases from J; bases unmatched to any gene: 11. CDR1 MDHEN and CDR2 SYDVKM come from the germline V gene. The CDR3 DNA reads as TGTGCCAGCAGTTTTTGGCAGGGGGCTGGTGAGGAAAAACTGTTTTTT. This translates into CASSFWQGAGEEKLFF. The full variable domain, its missing parts supplied by reference TRBV28 and TRBJ1-4, is DVKVTQSSRYLVKRTGEKVFLECVQDMDHENMFWYRQDPGLGLRLIYFSYDVKMKEKGDIPEGYSVSREKKERFSLILESASTNQTSMYLCASSFWQGAGEEKLFFGSGTQLSVL.

The chain links TRBV10-3 to TRBJ2-3; no firm D call. This CDR3 has 15 amino acids. V was trimmed by 10 bases and J by 0 bases, leaving 17 bases between them. The germline gives CDR1 ENHRY, CDR2 SYGVKD. The DNA for the CDR3 is TGTGCCACCACCACCGGTGCCTCTAGCACAGATACGCAGTATTTT. Protein product: CATTTGASSTDTQYF.

V and J are TRBV20-1 and TRBJ2-5; D is perhaps TRBD2 (6 bases). With 0 bases removed from V and 5 bases from J, the gap between germline ends came to 22 bases. Germline V gene data show CDR1 as DFQATT and CDR2 as SNEGSKA (reference sequence). The length of the CDR3 is 17 residues. CDR3 loop: CSARDLGFTGVWETQYF. The CDR3 region has the DNA TGCAGTGCTAGAGATCTTGGCTTCACGGGGGTCTGGGAGACCCAGTACTTC.

This clonotype was observed at least ten times. In DNA, the CDR3 is TGTGCCAGCAGCCAAGCGGGGGGTGAGCAGTTCTTC. Protein: CASSQAGGEQFF. The V call is TRBV7-2, the J call TRBJ2-1; 9 bases match TRBD2. V shed 5 bases and J 9 bases; nucleotides not matched to a gene: 2. Germline loops: CDR1 SGHTA, CDR2 FQGNSA. The CDR3 length is 12 residues. The entire variable domain, with the rest obtained from reference TRBV7-2 and TRBJ2-1, is as follows: GAGVSQSPSNKVTEKGKDVELRCDPISGHTALYWYRQSLGQGLEFLIYFQGNSAPDKSGLPSDRFSAERTGGSVSTLTIQRTQQEDSAVYLCASSQAGGEQFFGPGTRLTVL.

The chain joins TRBV5-1 to TRBJ2-2, with D hard to call. Trimming took 2 bases from V and 0 from J, leaving 11 bases between them. CDR3 length: 16 residues. Germline assignment: CDR1 SGHRS and CDR2 YFSETQ. Here the CDR3 DNA reads TGCGCCAGCAGCTTAAGGGTACTGCCGAACACCGGGGAGCTGTTTTTT. The encoded protein is CASSLRVLPNTGELFF.

This clonotype was counted a few times. V usage is TRBV6-1 and J usage is TRBJ2-5; 10 nucleotides line up with TRBD2. Germline CDR1 and CDR2: MNHNS and SASEGT. The J segment lost 0 bases and the V segment lost 6 bases, leaving 7 bases of the junction unmatched. The CDR3 spans 16 residues. The DNA for the CDR3 is TGTGCCAGCAGCCCGGAGCGGGGGGGGTACCAAGAGACCCAGTACTTC. It is translated as CASSPERGGYQETQYF.

This clonotype was picked up a small number of times. This chain uses TRBV6-5 with TRBJ1-2; D is unresolved. Germline-derived CDR1 and CDR2 are MNHEY and SVGAGI. The CDR3 consists of 15 residues. The germline V and J ends were trimmed by 1 base and 1 base, with 10 bases remaining between them. DNA for the CDR3: TGTGCCAGCAGTTACTTCTACGGCGATAACTATGGCTACACCTTC. Translating gives CASSYFYGDNYGYTF.

This clonotype has just a few counts. The V and J genes are TRBV12-3 or TRBV12-4 and TRBJ1-1; D gene ambiguous. With 2 bases removed from V and 7 bases from J, the gap between germline ends came to 14 bases. This CDR3 has 14 residues. CDR3 nucleotide sequence: TGTGCCAGCAGTTTATCTGGGCCGCGGAATGAAGCTTTCTTT. Protein: CASSLSGPRNEAFF.

The chain is built from TRBV13 and TRBJ2-6, with D maybe TRBD2 (5 bases). The V gene's germline CDR1 is PRHDT and CDR2 FYEKMQ (reference sequence). This CDR3 spans 15 amino acids. The germline V and J ends were trimmed by 3 bases and 2 bases, with 8 bases remaining between them. Written as DNA, the CDR3 is TGTGCCAGCAGCTTCGCGGGCACTGGGGCCAACGTCCTGACTTTC. It specifies CASSFAGTGANVLTF.

The genes are TRBV10-3 and TRBJ1-1; D might be TRBD1 (5 bases). Germline CDR1 and CDR2: ENHRY and SYGVKD. The CDR3 totals 13 residues. Trimming stripped 7 bases from V and 0 bases from J, with 9 bases between. The CDR3 is CAIKPGLNTEAFF. In DNA, the CDR3 is TGTGCCATCAAGCCAGGGTTGAACACTGAAGCTTTCTTT.

This clonotype was counted only a few times. The chain links TRBV4-1 to TRBJ2-1; TRBD2 aligns across 15 bases. This CDR3 spans 16 amino acids. Germline assignment: CDR1 MGHRA and CDR2 YSYEKL. The J segment lost 8 bases and the V segment lost 3 bases, leaving 5 bases of the junction unmatched. DNA of the CDR3: TGCGCCAGCAGCCACGGACTAGCGGGGGGGCGCGATGAGCAGTTCTTC. It specifies CASSHGLAGGRDEQFF.

This clonotype was observed at least ten times. This chain uses TRBV12-3 or TRBV12-4 with TRBJ1-2, with D perhaps TRBD1 (5 bases). This CDR3 spans 15 amino acids. V dropped 5 bases and J dropped 4 bases, with 17 bases sitting between them. The CDR3 reads CASSPTTGGTYGYTF. CDR3 nucleotides: TGTGCCAGCAGTCCCACGACGGGGGGTACCTATGGCTACACCTTC.

The V call is TRBV6-1, the J call TRBJ1-4, with D perhaps TRBD1 (6 bases). The germline CDR1 and CDR2 sequences are MNHNS and SASEGT. V lost 10 bases and J 10 bases, leaving 22 bases between the germline ends. This CDR3 is built from 14 residues. CDR3 loop: CATRDTGPSGKLFF. CDR3 bases: TGTGCCACGCGGGATACAGGGCCCTCGGGAAAACTGTTTTTT.